This is a list of T cell receptor beta chains from one sample in a study of T-cell memory formation after mild COVID-19. MiXCR, applied by TCRdb to the 5' RACE reads, yields one record per CDR3 protein. The sample lists about 320,000 distinct CDR3 sequences, around an eighth occurring once. Sequencing used PBMCs or a T cell subset sorted from them (not recorded which). All receptors come from a man aged 18 to 29 who had mild COVID-19 (a few samples of this study predate the infection). Cell type and time point are not known. CDR3s leave out the opening cysteine and the closing phenylalanine or tryptophan.

V gene: TRBV12-3/TRBV12-4
J gene: TRBJ2-3
CDR3 protein: ASILTGGRDTQY

V gene: TRBV5-1
J gene: TRBJ1-2
CDR3 protein: ASSYRGYGYT

V gene: TRBV4-3
J gene: TRBJ1-6
CDR3 protein: ASRWTTGTTNSPLH

V gene: TRBV7-6
J gene: TRBJ1-1
CDR3 protein: ASSLGGVNTEAF

V gene: TRBV29-1
J gene: TRBJ2-2
CDR3 protein: SVPGQGNTGELF

V gene: TRBV6-6
J gene: TRBJ1-1
CDR3 protein: ASSYFRPRGGDTEAF

V gene: TRBV15
J gene: TRBJ1-2
CDR3 protein: ATSRDVAAGSRNYGYT

V gene: TRBV28
J gene: TRBJ1-1
CDR3 protein: ASSLVGLGMNTEAF

V gene: TRBV5-1
J gene: TRBJ1-1
CDR3 protein: ASSFGSPNTEAF

V gene: TRBV12-3/TRBV12-4
J gene: TRBJ2-1
CDR3 protein: ASSVGRGYRQF

V gene: TRBV30
J gene: TRBJ1-5
CDR3 protein: AWSVTDNQPQH

V gene: TRBV7-9
J gene: TRBJ2-2
CDR3 protein: ASSPGFVVAGELF

V gene: TRBV4-1
J gene: TRBJ1-1
CDR3 protein: ASGTSGNTEAF

V gene: TRBV6-4
J gene: TRBJ2-3
CDR3 protein: ASSDGSTDTQY

V gene: TRBV12-3/TRBV12-4
J gene: TRBJ1-1
CDR3 protein: ASSLFRFGVEAF

V gene: TRBV5-6
J gene: TRBJ2-7
CDR3 protein: ASSPRTGRGGEQY

V gene: TRBV6-2/TRBV6-3
J gene: TRBJ2-2
CDR3 protein: ASSFPSGDSGELF

V gene: TRBV5-1
J gene: TRBJ2-3
CDR3 protein: ASSSTSGEIDTQY

V gene: TRBV20-1
J gene: TRBJ2-5
CDR3 protein: SAHWGETQY

V gene: TRBV6-4
J gene: TRBJ1-6
CDR3 protein: ASSDGTETSPLH

V gene: TRBV11-3
J gene: TRBJ2-5
CDR3 protein: ASSPGGDGETQY

V gene: TRBV20-1
J gene: TRBJ2-5
CDR3 protein: SARGGRGDRLGETQY

V gene: TRBV7-2
J gene: TRBJ2-7
CDR3 protein: ASSFEGRPEQY

V gene: TRBV12-3/TRBV12-4
J gene: TRBJ2-1
CDR3 protein: ASSLTGEPEQF

V gene: TRBV12-3/TRBV12-4
J gene: TRBJ2-5
CDR3 protein: ASSHPSRETQY

V gene: TRBV12-3/TRBV12-4
J gene: TRBJ2-1
CDR3 protein: ASGIPAGGRNEQF

V gene: TRBV7-9
J gene: TRBJ2-4
CDR3 protein: ASSPPGTGKNIQY

V gene: TRBV7-3
J gene: TRBJ1-5
CDR3 protein: ASSPIPTGDDQPQH

V gene: TRBV18
J gene: TRBJ2-7
CDR3 protein: ASSPPGQGVNEQY

V gene: TRBV5-1
J gene: TRBJ2-1
CDR3 protein: ASRPQRGGRNEQF

V gene: TRBV4-1
J gene: TRBJ1-4
CDR3 protein: ASSHPTGGWTNEKLF

V gene: TRBV6-1
J gene: TRBJ1-5
CDR3 protein: ASSVDRGLQPQH

V gene: TRBV18
J gene: TRBJ1-1
CDR3 protein: ASSPTEKNTEAF

V gene: TRBV4-3
J gene: TRBJ1-1
CDR3 protein: ASSRGSFRDTEAF

V gene: TRBV6-5
J gene: TRBJ2-2
CDR3 protein: ASSRLLSGELF

V gene: TRBV29-1
J gene: TRBJ1-1
CDR3 protein: TSDRFANTEAF

V gene: TRBV7-6
J gene: TRBJ2-7
CDR3 protein: ASSPGSAYEQY

V gene: TRBV12-3/TRBV12-4
J gene: TRBJ2-2
CDR3 protein: ASSFVEHTNTGELF

V gene: TRBV5-8
J gene: TRBJ2-3
CDR3 protein: ASSFWRGGEGTDTQY

V gene: TRBV4-1
J gene: TRBJ1-1
CDR3 protein: ASSPPGTASTEAF